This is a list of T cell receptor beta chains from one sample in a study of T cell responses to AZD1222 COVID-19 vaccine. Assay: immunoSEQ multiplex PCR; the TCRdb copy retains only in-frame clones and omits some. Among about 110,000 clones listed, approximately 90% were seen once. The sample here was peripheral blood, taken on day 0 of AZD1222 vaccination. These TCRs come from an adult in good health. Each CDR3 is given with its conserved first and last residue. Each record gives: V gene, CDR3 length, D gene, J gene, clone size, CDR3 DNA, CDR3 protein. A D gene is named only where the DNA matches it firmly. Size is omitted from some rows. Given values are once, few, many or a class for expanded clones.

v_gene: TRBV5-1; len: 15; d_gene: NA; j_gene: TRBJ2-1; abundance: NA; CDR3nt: TGCGCCAGCAGCTTGTCACTAGCTTCCTACAATGAGCAGTTCTTC; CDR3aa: CASSLSLASYNEQFF
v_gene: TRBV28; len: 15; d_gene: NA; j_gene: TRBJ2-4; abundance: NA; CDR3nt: TGTGCCAGCAGTTTGGACATGCTAGCCAAAAACATTCAGTACTTC; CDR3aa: CASSLDMLAKNIQYF
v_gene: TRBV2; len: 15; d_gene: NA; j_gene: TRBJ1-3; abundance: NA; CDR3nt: TGTGCCAGCAGTGAGAAAAGGGGTCCTGGAAACACCATATATTTT; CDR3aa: CASSEKRGPGNTIYF
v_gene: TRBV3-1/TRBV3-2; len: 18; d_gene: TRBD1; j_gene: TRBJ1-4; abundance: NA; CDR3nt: TGTGCCAGCAGCCGAGGAGGACAGGGGTTTTCAACTAATGAAAAACTGTTTTTT; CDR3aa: CASSRGGQGFSTNEKLFF
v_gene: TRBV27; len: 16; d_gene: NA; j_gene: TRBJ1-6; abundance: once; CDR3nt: TGTGCCAGCAGCCGTCGTCGACAGCCCGATAATTCACCCCTCCACTTT; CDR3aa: CASSRRRQPDNSPLHF
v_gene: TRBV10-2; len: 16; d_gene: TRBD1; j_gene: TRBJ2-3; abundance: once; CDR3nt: TGCGCCAGCAGGGGTTGGACAGGGGAAGCTACAGATACGCAGTATTTT; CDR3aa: CASRGWTGEATDTQYF
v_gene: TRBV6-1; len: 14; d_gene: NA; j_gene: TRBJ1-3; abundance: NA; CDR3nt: TGTGCCAGCAGTGAGTTGAGCTCTGGAAACACCATATATTTT; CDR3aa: CASSELSSGNTIYF
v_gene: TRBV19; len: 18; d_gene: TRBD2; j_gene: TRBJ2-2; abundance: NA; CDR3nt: TGTGCCAGTAGTATAGCGTTGGGACTAGCGGGAGTTACCGGGGAGCTGTTTTTT; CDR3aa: CASSIALGLAGVTGELFF
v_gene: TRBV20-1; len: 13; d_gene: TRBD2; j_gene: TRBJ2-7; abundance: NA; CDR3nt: TGCAGTGCTAGTCCTAGCGGGACTTACGAGCAGTACTTC; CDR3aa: CSASPSGTYEQYF
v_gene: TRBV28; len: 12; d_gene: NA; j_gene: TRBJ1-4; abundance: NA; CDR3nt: TGTGCCAGCAGATGGGGTTCTGAAAAACTGTTTTTT; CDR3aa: CASRWGSEKLFF
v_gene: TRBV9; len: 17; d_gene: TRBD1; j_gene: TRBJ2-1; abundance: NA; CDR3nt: TGTGCCAGCAGCCCGATCGGACAGGGGCAAGGGGTAAATGAGCAGTTCTTC; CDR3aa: CASSPIGQGQGVNEQFF
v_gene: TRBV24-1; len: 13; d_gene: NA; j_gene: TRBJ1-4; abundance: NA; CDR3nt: TGTGCCACCAGGGAAGAAGATAATGAAAAACTGTTTTTT; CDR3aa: CATREEDNEKLFF
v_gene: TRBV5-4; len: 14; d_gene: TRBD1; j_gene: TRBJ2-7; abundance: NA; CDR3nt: TGTGCCAGCAGCCCGGGGACAGGGGGCTACGAGCAGTACTTC; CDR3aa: CASSPGTGGYEQYF
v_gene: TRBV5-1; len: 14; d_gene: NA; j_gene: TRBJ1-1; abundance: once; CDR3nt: TGCGCCAGCAGCCCCATTGGTGCAGGGCCTGAAGCTTTCTTT; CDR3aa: CASSPIGAGPEAFF
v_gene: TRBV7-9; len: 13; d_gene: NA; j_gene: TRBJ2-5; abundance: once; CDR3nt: TGTGCCAGCAGCTTAGCTGGGGGGGAGACCCAGTACTTC; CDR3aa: CASSLAGGETQYF
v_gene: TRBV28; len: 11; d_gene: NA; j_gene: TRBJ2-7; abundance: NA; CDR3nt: TGTGCCAGTCAGGGGAGGGGGGAGCAGTACTTC; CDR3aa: CASQGRGEQYF